This TCR beta chain was sequenced in a study of T-cell reconstitution after alpha-beta-depleted transplantation in children. Of note for this clonotype: Its antigen is not identified.

V lost 8 bases, J lost 6 bases, and 6 bases stayed unmatched. Per germline, CDR1 MNHEY and CDR2 SMNVEV (reference sequence). The CDR3 spans 12 residues. The TCRbeta library incorporated unique molecular identifiers. TCRdb re-called the PCR reads with MiXCR, one entry per CDR3 protein. The table lists more than 200,000 distinct CDR3 sequences, over 15% of them singletons. Regarding the study as a whole: It was reported that alpha-beta T cells came from several hundred expanded graft clones (about two months after transplant). Counts and diversity of T cells one year after transplant came mostly from newly produced T cells. Diversity of TCRbeta at day 60 was high in some patients, arising from surviving recipient T cells and thymic progenitors.

This specimen was PBMCs, mostly from graft donor cells, taken 360 days after TCRalphabeta/CD19-depleted stem cell transplant. The receptor was derived from a male patient aged 2-10 years who had a stem cell transplant for acute lymphoblastic leukemia, so the T cells may come from the graft donor. This chain uses TRBV27 with TRBJ2-7; TRBD2 aligns across 8 bases. The CDR3 protein is CASGSGEVEQYF. The CDR3 DNA sequence: TGTGCCAGCGGTAGCGGGGAGGTCGAGCAGTACTTC.